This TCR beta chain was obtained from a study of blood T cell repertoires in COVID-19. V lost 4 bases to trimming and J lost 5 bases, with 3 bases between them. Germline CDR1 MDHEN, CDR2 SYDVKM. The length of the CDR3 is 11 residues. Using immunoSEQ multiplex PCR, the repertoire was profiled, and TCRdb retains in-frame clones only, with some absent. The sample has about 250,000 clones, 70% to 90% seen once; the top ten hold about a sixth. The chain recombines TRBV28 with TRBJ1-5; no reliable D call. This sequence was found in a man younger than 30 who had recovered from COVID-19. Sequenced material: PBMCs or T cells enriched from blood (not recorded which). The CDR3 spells CASSSYQPQHF. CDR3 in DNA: TGTGCCAGCAGTTCGTATCAGCCCCAGCATTTT.